Below are 17 T cell receptor beta chains sequenced from a single sample in a study of lymphopenia after photon versus proton radiotherapy. The protocol was immunoSEQ multiplex PCR, while the TCRdb copy is restricted to in-frame clones and leaves out a portion. The table records 65,000 to 75,000 clones, about nine tenths of them present only once. The sample was peripheral blood, taken from a patient treated with proton-based radiotherapy. The receptors here all came from a man at least 80 years old with esophageal cancer.

The CDR3 spells CASSSRWRGSYGYTF. Here the CDR3 DNA reads TGTGCCAGCAGCAGTAGGTGGCGAGGAAGCTATGGCTACACCTTC. The V call is TRBV11-2, the J call TRBJ1-2; unclear D gene. The CDR3 has 15 amino acids. Germline V gene sequence: CDR1 SGHAT, CDR2 FQNNGV. V was clipped by 5 bases and J by 4 bases, with 17 bases between them.

V gene TRBV5-4 combines with J gene TRBJ2-3; D is perhaps TRBD1 (5 bases). The CDR3 is made up of 14 amino acids. The germline gives CDR1 SGHNT, CDR2 YYREEE (reference sequence). V lost 4 bases to trimming and J lost 1 base, with 10 bases between them. CDR3 loop: CASSKKTGTDTQYF. The CDR3 bases are TGTGCCAGCAGCAAAAAGACAGGCACAGATACGCAGTATTTT.

The chain joins TRBV19 to TRBJ2-7, with TRBD2 as a possible D gene (5 bases). Germline lookup yields CDR1 LNHDA and CDR2 SQIVND (reference sequence). With 7 bases removed from V and 3 bases from J, the gap between germline ends came to 19 bases. There are 15 residues in the CDR3. The CDR3, as DNA: TGTGCCAGTAAGACCCAGGCTAGCAGGTTCTACGAGCAGTACTTC. The encoded protein is CASKTQASRFYEQYF.

The CDR3 DNA is TGTGCCAGCAGCTGGACTAGCGGACCCGGGGATACGCAGTATTTT. This encodes CASSWTSGPGDTQYF. The chain employs TRBV9 and TRBJ2-3, with 10 bases lining up with TRBD2. CDR1 and CDR2 from the germline V gene are SGDLS and YYNGEE. The junction had 8 bases not matched to a gene; V was cut back by 4 bases and J by 6 bases. This CDR3 has 15 residues.

The chain joins TRBV30 to TRBJ1-1; 9 positions match TRBD1. The CDR3 is 13 amino acids. Germline trimming cut 8 bases from V and 3 bases from J; bases unmatched to any gene: 7. Looked up from germline, CDR1 is GTSNPN and CDR2 is SVGIG (reference sequence). Written as DNA, the CDR3 is TGTGCCCGGGCAAGACAGGGGGACACTGAAGCTTTCTTT. This sequence encodes CARARQGDTEAFF.

In this sample, this clone turned up once. The chain has TRBV9 and TRBJ2-1; TRBD2 matches 9 bases. Germline values: CDR1 SGDLS, CDR2 YYNGEE. After removal of 4 bases from V and 5 bases from J, the junction contained 10 bases not matched to a gene. The CDR3 consists of 16 residues. The CDR3 nucleotides are TGTGCCAGCAGCTTAGGACTAGCGAATTGGAACAATGAGCAGTTCTTC. It codes for CASSLGLANWNNEQFF.

The chain links TRBV7-2 to TRBJ1-1, with D perhaps TRBD1 (5 bases). V lost 2 bases to trimming and J lost 1 base, with 5 bases between them. Germline V gene data show CDR1 as SGHTA and CDR2 as FQGNSA. The CDR3 has 13 amino acids. CDR3 protein: CASSLRGNTEAFF. CDR3 bases: TGTGCCAGCAGCTTAAGGGGGAACACTGAAGCTTTCTTT.

The count of this clone is one. The rearrangement uses TRBV2 and TRBJ1-1; unclear D gene. Germline V CDR1 and CDR2: SNHLY, FYNNEI. V was pared by 3 bases and J by 0 bases, with 5 bases between. The CDR3 is made up of 13 amino acids. As DNA, the CDR3 is TGTGCCAGCAGTGACAGATTGAACACTGAAGCTTTCTTT. It translates to CASSDRLNTEAFF.

This sequence joins TRBV4-3 and TRBJ1-1, with 11 bases that match TRBD1. V lost 5 bases, J lost 4 bases, and 6 bases stayed unmatched. The germline CDR1 and CDR2 sequences are LGHNA and YSLEER. The CDR3 sequence is 15 residues long. DNA for the CDR3: TGCGCCAGCAGCAACGCGGGACAGGGGGGCACTGAAGCTTTCTTT. Its protein product is CASSNAGQGGTEAFF.

The V gene is TRBV18, the J gene TRBJ2-1; 13 bases agree with TRBD2. The junction had 3 bases not matched to a gene; V was cut back by 3 bases and J by 4 bases. Per germline, CDR1 KGHSH and CDR2 LQKENI. This CDR3 has 16 residues. In DNA form, the CDR3 reads TGTGCCAGCTCACCGCTGGGACTAGCGGGGTACAATGAGCAGTTCTTC. This codes for CASSPLGLAGYNEQFF.

The gene calls are TRBV6-1 and TRBJ1-3; the D gene is possibly TRBD1 (5 bases). V lost 7 bases, J lost 4 bases, and 11 bases lay in between. The CDR3 sequence is 13 residues long. Germline values: CDR1 MNHNS, CDR2 SASEGT. The CDR3 loop reads CASTPGRGNTIYF. CDR3 sequence (DNA): TGTGCCAGCACCCCGGGACGGGGAAACACCATATATTTT.

The chain joins TRBV7-6 to TRBJ2-7, with D possibly matching TRBD2 (6 bases). CDR3 length: 14 residues. Germline lookup yields CDR1 SGHVS and CDR2 FNYEAQ. The V end lost 3 bases, the J end lost 4 bases, and 13 bases lay between the germline ends. CDR3 amino acids: CASSLGGGVYEQYF. CDR3 in DNA: TGTGCCAGCAGCTTGGGGGGTGGGGTATACGAGCAGTACTTC.

The chain is built from TRBV2 and TRBJ1-2; D may be TRBD1 (5 bases). Per the germline V gene, CDR1 is SNHLY and CDR2 is FYNNEI. The CDR3 spans 14 residues. V was clipped by 2 bases and J by 2 bases, with 9 bases between them. The chain's CDR3 is CASSEWDGNYGYTF. In DNA form, the CDR3 reads TGTGCCAGCAGTGAATGGGACGGGAACTATGGCTACACCTTC.

This clone has only one observation. V usage is TRBV6-1 and J usage is TRBJ2-7; 7 nucleotides agree with TRBD1. Unmatched junction bases numbered 11, after V lost 6 bases and J lost 6 bases. The CDR3 consists of 14 residues. In germline, CDR1 is MNHNS, CDR2 SASEGT. CDR3 sequence: CASSLNRQGPEQYF. The CDR3 DNA reads as TGTGCCAGCAGCCTGAATAGACAGGGCCCCGAGCAGTACTTC.

The chain uses TRBV19 and TRBJ2-1; 8 nucleotides align to TRBD1. The junction had 8 bases not matched to a gene; V was cut back by 7 bases and J by 6 bases. The CDR3 consists of 14 residues. Germline V gives CDR1 LNHDA, CDR2 SQIVND (reference sequence). The CDR3 coding sequence is TGTGCCAGTACCCCGGACAGGGCTCGCAATGAGCAGTTCTTC. Translated, it gives CASTPDRARNEQFF.

The chain employs TRBV18 and TRBJ1-5, with unresolved D. There are 16 residues in the CDR3. V was shortened by 5 bases and J by 0 bases, with 14 bases between the two germline ends. Germline V gene data show CDR1 as KGHSH and CDR2 as LQKENI. The CDR3, as DNA: TGTGCCAGCTCAGCTTCCGTGAACCTTAGCAATCAGCCCCAGCATTTT. This gives the protein CASSASVNLSNQPQHF.

This rearrangement joins TRBV27 to TRBJ1-1; D is unclear. Germline V CDR1 and CDR2: MNHEY, SMNVEV (reference sequence). V lost 6 bases, J lost 5 bases, and 16 bases lay in between. The CDR3 has 14 residues. This CDR3 is CASRGRSPPTEAFF. CDR3 nucleotide sequence: TGTGCCAGCAGGGGAAGATCACCCCCGACTGAAGCTTTCTTT.